A single sample gave rise to the 17 T cell receptor beta chains below, sequenced in a study of blood T cell repertoires in COVID-19 (dated by TCRdb to about 2020). To prepare the library, the immunoSEQ multiplex PCR assay was applied. TCRdb re-hosts the immuneACCESS table, in-frame sequences only. Its copies lack some clones; in the studies checked, an unresolved V gene accounts for under half of them, and the cause for the rest is not known. The table for this sample lists about 400,000 clones; about 89% of them were counted only once. The ten largest clonotypes hold 1.2% of the sample. The sequencing sample was made of peripheral blood. These receptors were taken from a man aged 35-49 years with acute or convalescent COVID-19.

The V gene is TRBV7-2, the J gene TRBJ1-6; D remains ambiguous. Looked up from germline, CDR1 is SGHTA and CDR2 is FQGNSA. Trimming cost V 5 bases and J 7 bases, with 15 bases left between them. The CDR3 runs 15 residues. The CDR3 loop reads CASSTTRVENSPLHF. The CDR3 DNA reads TGTGCCAGCAGCACCACGAGGGTAGAGAATTCACCCCTCCACTTT.

This chain joins TRBV11-2 and TRBJ2-7; D gene unclear. Germline CDR1 reads SGHAT; CDR2 reads FQNNGV. CDR3 length equals 15 residues. V dropped 1 base and J dropped 4 bases, with 14 bases sitting between them. The CDR3 nucleotides are TGTGCCAGCAGCTTAGGGGTCTACGGGTCTTACGAGCAGTACTTC. Amino acids: CASSLGVYGSYEQYF.

This chain joins TRBV3-1 (or the pseudogene TRBV3-2) and TRBJ2-1, with a weak D call TRBD1 (5 bases). V dropped 4 bases and J dropped 9 bases, with 16 bases sitting between them. This CDR3 has 14 amino acids. Germline V gene sequence: CDR1 LGHDT, CDR2 YNNKEL (reference sequence). Written as DNA, the CDR3 is TGTGCCAGCAGCCGGTCCCTCGCAAGGGGTGAGCAGTTCTTC. The encoded protein is CASSRSLARGEQFF.

The chain carries TRBV7-3 and TRBJ1-1; tentative D call: TRBD1 (5 bases). CDR1 and CDR2 (germline): SGHTA, FQGTGA. The CDR3 is 13 residues long. Trimming cost V 0 bases and J 8 bases, with 10 bases left between them. The CDR3 loop is CASSLTSGAEAFF. In DNA form, the CDR3 reads TGTGCCAGCAGCTTAACGAGTGGGGCGGAAGCTTTCTTT.

The genes are TRBV29-1 and TRBJ2-7; 13 bases line up with TRBD2. The CDR3 runs to 15 residues. Germline V gene sequence: CDR1 SQVTM, CDR2 ANQGSEA. V was clipped by 3 bases and J by 4 bases; unmatched bases: 6. CDR3 DNA sequence: TGCAGCGTTGACCCGACTAGCGGGAGGTGGTACGAGCAGTACTTC. Translation gives CSVDPTSGRWYEQYF.

This rearrangement joins TRBV19 to TRBJ2-1; 12 bases are a match to TRBD2. Germline lookup yields CDR1 LNHDA and CDR2 SQIVND (reference sequence). CDR3 length: 17 amino acids. J lost 5 bases, V lost 5 bases, and 10 bases had no gene match. The CDR3, as DNA: TGTGCCAGTAGTCCTTACCCGACTAGCGGGAGCCACAATGAGCAGTTCTTC. Translating gives CASSPYPTSGSHNEQFF.

V is TRBV6-5 and J is TRBJ2-3; tentative D call: TRBD2 (5 bases). Germline V gene data show CDR1 as MNHEY and CDR2 as SVGAGI. V was clipped by 5 bases and J by 2 bases, with 14 bases between them. CDR3 length equals 15 residues. In DNA form, the CDR3 reads TGTGCCAGCAGTCCTAGCAGACCCACCACAGATACGCAGTATTTT. Translation gives CASSPSRPTTDTQYF.

This chain joins TRBV12-5 and TRBJ2-7, with a weak D call TRBD2 (6 bases). This CDR3 is built from 16 residues. Looked up from germline, CDR1 is LGHNT and CDR2 is FRNRAP. V dropped 9 bases and J dropped 0 bases, with 21 bases sitting between them. The CDR3 coding sequence is TGTGCTAGCGAAAGAATCGGGGGTCAGACCTCCTACGAGCAGTACTTC. Its protein product is CASERIGGQTSYEQYF.

The chain carries TRBV27 and TRBJ2-1, with D maybe TRBD2 (6 bases). Trimming removed 3 bases at V and 6 bases at J, with 12 bases between. Germline assignment: CDR1 MNHEY and CDR2 SMNVEV (reference sequence). This CDR3 region has 14 residues. In nucleotides, the CDR3 is TGTGCCAGCAGTTTCGGGACTCGCGGCAATGAGCAGTTCTTC. Translating gives CASSFGTRGNEQFF.

As for this clone: Distinct nucleotide sequences in the sample also encode this CDR3. The CDR3 loop reads CASSLKRTGGNTGELFF. As DNA, the CDR3 is TGCGCCAGCAGCCTTAAAAGGACAGGGGGCAACACCGGGGAGCTGTTTTTT. The chain couples TRBV5-1 to TRBJ2-2; 11 bases line up with TRBD1. V was pared by 4 bases and J by 2 bases, with 7 bases of the junction left unmatched. This CDR3 is 17 amino acids long. Germline assignment: CDR1 SGHRS and CDR2 YFSETQ.

The V gene is TRBV30, the J gene TRBJ2-7, with D maybe TRBD2 (6 bases). The V gene lost 1 base and the J gene lost 2 bases, with 15 bases spanning the gap. The CDR3 has 15 residues. Germline CDR1 GTSNPN, CDR2 SVGIG (reference sequence). CDR3: CAWSAARGGAYEQYF. The CDR3 bases are TGTGCCTGGAGTGCGGCAAGGGGAGGCGCCTACGAGCAGTACTTC.

The chain links TRBV9 to TRBJ1-2, with a possible D match to TRBD1 (6 bases). The CDR3 is made up of 14 amino acids. From germline, CDR1 is SGDLS and CDR2 YYNGEE. V was pared by 2 bases and J by 4 bases, with 12 bases between. CDR3 DNA: TGTGCCAGCAGCGTTTCGGGGGGCATCTATGGCTACACCTTC. Translated, it gives CASSVSGGIYGYTF.

The gene calls are TRBV5-5 and TRBJ1-5; D not certain. Germline CDR1 and CDR2: SGHKS and YYEKEE (reference sequence). Trimming shortened V by 1 base and J by 0 bases, and 8 bases separated the two germline ends. The CDR3 is 15 residues long. This CDR3 reads CASSLTPNSNQPQHF. In DNA form, the CDR3 reads TGTGCCAGCAGCTTGACTCCAAATAGCAATCAGCCCCAGCATTTT.

This chain links TRBV5-6 with TRBJ2-1; D possibly corresponds to TRBD2 (5 bases). V was pared by 0 bases and J by 8 bases, with 21 bases between. Germline-derived CDR1 and CDR2 are SGHDT and YYEEEE. CDR3 length equals 17 residues. The CDR3 sequence is CASSLGFRRMGWDEQFF. DNA of the CDR3: TGTGCCAGCAGCTTGGGTTTTCGGAGGATGGGGTGGGATGAGCAGTTCTTC.

This clone was observed a single time. The chain is built from TRBV7-9 and TRBJ2-7, with D tentatively TRBD2 (6 bases). Germline V lookup: CDR1 SEHNR, CDR2 FQNEAQ (reference sequence). The CDR3 is made up of 14 amino acids. V lost 5 bases and J 3 bases, leaving 14 bases between the germline ends. CDR3 sequence: CASSPRGRYYEQYF. The CDR3 DNA reads as TGTGCCAGCAGCCCCCGGGGGAGGTACTACGAGCAGTACTTC.

The chain combines TRBV6-6 with TRBJ1-3; TRBD1 agrees at 9 bases. Germline V gives CDR1 MNHNY, CDR2 SVGAGI (reference sequence). Losses at the gene ends were 5 bases for V and 3 bases for J; bases not matched to a gene: 14. This CDR3 spans 18 amino acids. Written as DNA, the CDR3 is TGTGCCAGCAGTCTAAGACCCTTTACAGGGGGCCATGGAAACACCATATATTTT. Amino acids: CASSLRPFTGGHGNTIYF.

Only one count was recorded for this clone. The J gene is TRBJ2-7, the V gene TRBV5-6; the D gene is possibly TRBD1 (5 bases). Germline assignment: CDR1 SGHDT and CDR2 YYEEEE. V lost 4 bases and J lost 2, with 13 bases in between. This CDR3 is built from 14 residues. The CDR3 loop reads CASSARQLPYEQYF. In nucleotides, the CDR3 is TGTGCCAGCAGCGCCAGACAGCTCCCCTACGAGCAGTACTTC.